This TCR beta chain was documented in a study of control samples from healthy donors and cancer patients (dated by TCRdb to 2020 to 2022). The germline V gene (reference sequence) gives CDR1 as MNHEY and CDR2 as SMNVEV. Cut back by 4 bases and 6 bases, the V and J ends lie 24 bases apart. From cysteine to phenylalanine, the CDR3 is 17 amino acids long. Only the CDR3 DNA stays, 51 bases, in frame from base 1. Receptor amplification or capture employed the immunoSEQ multiplex PCR assay. TCRdb's version of the immuneACCESS table is confined to in-frame rearrangements and falls short of the full clone set. An unresolved V gene accounts for under half of the shortfall where checked; the remainder is of unknown origin. For this sample the table gives 75,000 to 95,000 clones, of which 70% to 90% were detected only once. The ten largest make up 4.5% to 6% of the sample. About this clone: No cognate antigen has been identified for it. No quality values exist for individual bases; no much larger clone is one base distant.

Sample: blood. The TCR was taken from a woman in her 50s in good health. The receptor chain draws on TRBV27 and TRBJ1-1; matching of 5 bases hints at TRBD1 as the D gene. The CDR3: CASSSSTLLGLRAEAFF. The sequence in DNA is TGTGCCAGCAGTTCCTCAACCTTATTGGGCCTCAGGGCTGAAGCTTTCTTT.